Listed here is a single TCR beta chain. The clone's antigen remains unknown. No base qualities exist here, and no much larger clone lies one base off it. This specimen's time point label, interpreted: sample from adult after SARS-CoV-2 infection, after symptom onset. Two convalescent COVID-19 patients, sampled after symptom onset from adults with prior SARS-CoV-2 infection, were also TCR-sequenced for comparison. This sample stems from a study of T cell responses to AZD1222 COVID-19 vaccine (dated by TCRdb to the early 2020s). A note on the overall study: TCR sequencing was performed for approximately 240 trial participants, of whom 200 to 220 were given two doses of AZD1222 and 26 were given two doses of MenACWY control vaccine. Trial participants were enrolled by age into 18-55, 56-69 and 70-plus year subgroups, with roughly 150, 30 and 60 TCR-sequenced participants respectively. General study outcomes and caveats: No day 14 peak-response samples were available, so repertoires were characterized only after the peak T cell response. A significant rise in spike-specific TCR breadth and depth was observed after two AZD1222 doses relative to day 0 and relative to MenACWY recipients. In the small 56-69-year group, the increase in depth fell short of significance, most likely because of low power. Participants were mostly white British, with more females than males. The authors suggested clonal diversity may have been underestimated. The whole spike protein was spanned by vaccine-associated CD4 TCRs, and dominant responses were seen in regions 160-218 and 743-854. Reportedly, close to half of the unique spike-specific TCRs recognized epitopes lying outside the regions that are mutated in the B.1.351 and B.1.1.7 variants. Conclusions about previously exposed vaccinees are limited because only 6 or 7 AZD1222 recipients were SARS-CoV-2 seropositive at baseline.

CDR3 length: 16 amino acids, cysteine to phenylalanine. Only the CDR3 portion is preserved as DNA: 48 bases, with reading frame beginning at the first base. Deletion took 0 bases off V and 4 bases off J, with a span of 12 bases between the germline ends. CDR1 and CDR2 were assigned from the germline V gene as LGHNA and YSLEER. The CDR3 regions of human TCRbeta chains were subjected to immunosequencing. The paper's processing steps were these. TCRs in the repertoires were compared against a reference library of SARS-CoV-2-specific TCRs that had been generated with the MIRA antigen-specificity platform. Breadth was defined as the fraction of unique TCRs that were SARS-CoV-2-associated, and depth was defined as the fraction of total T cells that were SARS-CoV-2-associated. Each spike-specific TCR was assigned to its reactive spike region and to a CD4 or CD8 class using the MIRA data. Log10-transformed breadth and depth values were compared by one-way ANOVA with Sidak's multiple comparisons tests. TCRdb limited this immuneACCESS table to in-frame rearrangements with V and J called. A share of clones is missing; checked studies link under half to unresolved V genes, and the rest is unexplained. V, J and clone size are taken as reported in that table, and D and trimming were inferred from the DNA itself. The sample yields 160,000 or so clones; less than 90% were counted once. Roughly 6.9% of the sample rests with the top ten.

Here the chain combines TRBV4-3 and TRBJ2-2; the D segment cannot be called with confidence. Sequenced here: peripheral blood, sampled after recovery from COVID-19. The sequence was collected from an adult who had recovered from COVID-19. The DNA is TGCGCCAGCAGCCAAGACATCCAGGAAGTCACCGGGGAGCTGTTTTTT. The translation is CASSQDIQEVTGELFF.